What follows are 14 T cell receptor beta chains derived from one specimen sequenced in a study of monozygotic twins with inflammatory bowel disease (dated by TCRdb to the late 2010s). Libraries were constructed by 5' RACE. TCRdb names Illumina HiSeq 2500 as the instrument used. Reads reprocessed by TCRdb are summarized as one entry per CDR3 protein sequence, and DNA is absent. This sample's clone table shows under 150,000 distinct CDR3 sequences. 2% to 2.5% of the sample is held by the ten biggest clonotypes. Sequencing was done on a sample of blood. The source of these receptors is a human donor with ulcerative colitis or Crohn's disease, or a healthy co-twin of an affected twin (not recorded which).

J is TRBJ2-1 and V is TRBV20-1; TCRdb proposes TRBD2, but this gene call is untestable without DNA. This CDR3 is 16 amino acids long. Germline V gene sequence: CDR1 DFQATT, CDR2 SNEGSKA (reference sequence). CDR3 sequence reads: CSARVGGWVAHNEQFF.

The CDR3 here is CASTESTGNYGYTF. This chain joins TRBV7-2 and TRBJ1-2. CDR3 length: 14 amino acids. The germline CDR1 and CDR2 sequences are SGHTA and FQGNSA.

The chain uses TRBV12-3 or TRBV12-4 and TRBJ2-7; without DNA, the TCRdb call of TRBD1 cannot be checked. CDR3 length: 14 residues. The chain's CDR3 is CASSSWDRGYEQYF.

V usage is TRBV3-1 and J usage is TRBJ1-2. This CDR3 has 14 amino acids. Germline V gives CDR1 LGHDT, CDR2 YNNKEL (reference sequence). CDR3 sequence reads: CASSPLTTVYGYTF.

The rearrangement uses TRBV7-6 and TRBJ2-5. The germline gives CDR1 SGHVS, CDR2 FNYEAQ. CDR3 length: 12 residues. The chain's CDR3 is CASSHNPGTQYF. The full variable domain, its missing parts supplied by reference TRBV7-6 and TRBJ2-5, is GAGVSQSPRYKVTKRGQDVALRCDPISGHVSLYWYRQALGQGPEFLTYFNYEAQQDKSGLPNDRFSAERPEGSISTLTIQRTEQRDSAMYRCASSHNPGTQYFGPGTRLLVL.

The rearrangement uses TRBV5-1 and TRBJ1-2; TCRdb picks TRBD1, but there is no DNA to check that call. Germline-derived CDR1 and CDR2 are SGHRS and YFSETQ. The CDR3 has 14 residues. CDR3 sequence: CASSPQPTGDGYTF.

The genes are TRBV4-3 and TRBJ2-5; TCRdb's assignment of TRBD2 cannot be checked, as there is no DNA. The V gene's germline CDR1 is LGHNA and CDR2 YSLEER. The CDR3 loop spans 14 amino acids. The CDR3 sequence: CASSQGGARETQYF.

The V call is TRBV7-2, the J call TRBJ1-1; the D call from TCRdb, TRBD1, cannot be confirmed without DNA. Germline V CDR1 and CDR2: SGHTA, FQGNSA. The CDR3 totals 15 residues. CDR3 region: CASSQSGTGNTEAFF.

The V call is TRBV7-2, the J call TRBJ1-5. Germline V gene sequence: CDR1 SGHTA, CDR2 FQGNSA. The CDR3 spans 13 residues. The CDR3 spells CASSEYSNQPQHF.

V gene TRBV19 combines with J gene TRBJ2-2; TCRdb proposes TRBD1, but this gene call is untestable without DNA. Germline V gene lookup returns CDR1 LNHDA and CDR2 SQIVND (reference sequence). This CDR3 has 15 amino acids. The CDR3 loop is CASSNRDRGTGELFF.

This chain links TRBV7-2 with TRBJ1-1; the TCRdb D gene call, TRBD1, has no DNA to confirm it. Germline V gives CDR1 SGHTA, CDR2 FQGNSA. The CDR3 runs to 15 residues. The CDR3 loop reads CASSTGQGGNTEAFF.

The V and J genes are TRBV7-9 and TRBJ2-6; TCRdb calls TRBD1, which cannot be checked without DNA. Looked up from germline, CDR1 is SEHNR and CDR2 is FQNEAQ (reference sequence). CDR3 length: 14 amino acids. This chain's CDR3 is CASSARAGANVLTF.

This chain links TRBV20-1 with TRBJ2-1; the TCRdb call, TRBD1, lacks DNA for checking. Germline CDR1 is DFQATT and CDR2 is SNEGSKA (reference sequence). The CDR3 runs 13 residues. The CDR3 region is CSARRGPYNEQFF.

This sequence joins TRBV5-1 and TRBJ2-5; the TRBD1 assignment by TCRdb is unverifiable without DNA. The CDR3 loop spans 16 amino acids. Per germline, CDR1 SGHRS and CDR2 YFSETQ. The CDR3 sequence: CASSSVPNDRAETQYF.